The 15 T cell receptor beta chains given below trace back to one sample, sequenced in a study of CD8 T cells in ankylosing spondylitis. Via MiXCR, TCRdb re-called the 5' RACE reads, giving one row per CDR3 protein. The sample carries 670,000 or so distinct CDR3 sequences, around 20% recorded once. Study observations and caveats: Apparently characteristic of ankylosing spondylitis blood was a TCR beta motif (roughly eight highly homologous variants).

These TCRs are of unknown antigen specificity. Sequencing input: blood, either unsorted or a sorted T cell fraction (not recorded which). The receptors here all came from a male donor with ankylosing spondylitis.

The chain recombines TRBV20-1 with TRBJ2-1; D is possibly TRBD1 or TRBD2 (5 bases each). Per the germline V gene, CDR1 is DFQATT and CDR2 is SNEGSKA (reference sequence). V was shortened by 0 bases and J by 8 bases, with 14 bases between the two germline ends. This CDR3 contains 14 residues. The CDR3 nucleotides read TGCAGTGCTAGAGATCCTTCCGGGGCGTATGAGCAGTTCTTC. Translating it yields CSARDPSGAYEQFF.

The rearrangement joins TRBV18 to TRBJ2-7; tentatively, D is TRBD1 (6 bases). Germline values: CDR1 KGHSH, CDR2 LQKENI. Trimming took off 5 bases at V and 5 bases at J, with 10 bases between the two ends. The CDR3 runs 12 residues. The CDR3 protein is CASSNKGDEQYF. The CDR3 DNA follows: TGTGCCAGCTCAAACAAGGGGGACGAGCAGTACTTC.

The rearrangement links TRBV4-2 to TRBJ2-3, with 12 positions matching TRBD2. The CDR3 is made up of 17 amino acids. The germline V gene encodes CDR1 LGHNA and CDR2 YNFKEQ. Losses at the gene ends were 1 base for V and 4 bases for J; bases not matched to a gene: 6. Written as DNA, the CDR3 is TGTGCCAGCAGCCAAGTCCTAGCGGGAGGGTTCGCAGATACGCAGTATTTT. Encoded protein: CASSQVLAGGFADTQYF.

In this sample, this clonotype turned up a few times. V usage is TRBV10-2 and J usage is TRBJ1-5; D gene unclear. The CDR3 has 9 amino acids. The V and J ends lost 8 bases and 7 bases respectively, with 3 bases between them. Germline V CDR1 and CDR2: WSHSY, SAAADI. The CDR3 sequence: CASGQPQHF. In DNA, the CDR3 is TGCGCCAGCGGACAGCCCCAGCATTTT.

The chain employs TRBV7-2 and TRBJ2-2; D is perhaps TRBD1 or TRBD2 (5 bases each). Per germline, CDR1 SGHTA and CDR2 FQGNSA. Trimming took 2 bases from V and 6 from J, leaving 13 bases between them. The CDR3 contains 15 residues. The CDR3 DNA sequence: TGTGCCAGCAGCTTACTACCTGAGGGGTCCGGGGAGCTGTTTTTT. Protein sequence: CASSLLPEGSGELFF.

The DNA for the CDR3 is TGCGCCAGCAGGATCCTAGCGGGGCACCGTAGCACAGATACGCAGTATTTT. Translated, it gives CASRILAGHRSTDTQYF. The chain uses TRBV5-1 and TRBJ2-3; TRBD2 matches at 9 bases. CDR3 length: 17 amino acids. The V and J ends lost 5 bases and 0 bases, in that order; junction bases with no gene match: 10. Germline V lookup: CDR1 SGHRS, CDR2 YFSETQ.

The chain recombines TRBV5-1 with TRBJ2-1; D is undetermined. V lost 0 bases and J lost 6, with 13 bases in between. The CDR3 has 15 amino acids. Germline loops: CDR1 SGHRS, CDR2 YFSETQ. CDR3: CASSLGYGPGNEQFF. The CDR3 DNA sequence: TGCGCCAGCAGCTTGGGGTACGGCCCCGGCAATGAGCAGTTCTTC.

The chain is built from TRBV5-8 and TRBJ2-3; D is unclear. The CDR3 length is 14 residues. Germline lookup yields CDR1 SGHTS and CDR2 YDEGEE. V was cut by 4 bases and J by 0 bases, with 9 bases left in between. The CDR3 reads CASSRAQSTDTQYF. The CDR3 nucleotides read TGTGCCAGCAGCCGGGCTCAGAGCACAGATACGCAGTATTTT.

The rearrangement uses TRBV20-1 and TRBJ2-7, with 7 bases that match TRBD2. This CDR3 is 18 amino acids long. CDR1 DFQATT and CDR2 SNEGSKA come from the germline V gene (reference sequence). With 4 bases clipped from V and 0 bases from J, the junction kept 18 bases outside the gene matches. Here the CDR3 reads CSAILAVVPTWNSYEQYF. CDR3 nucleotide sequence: TGCAGTGCTATCCTAGCGGTAGTCCCTACTTGGAACTCCTACGAGCAGTACTTC.

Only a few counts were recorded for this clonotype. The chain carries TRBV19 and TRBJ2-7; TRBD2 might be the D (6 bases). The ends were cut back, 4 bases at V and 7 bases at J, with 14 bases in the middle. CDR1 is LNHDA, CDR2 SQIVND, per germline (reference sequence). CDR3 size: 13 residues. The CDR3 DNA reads TGTGCCAGTAGTAAGATTCCGGAGGGTGAGCAGTACTTC. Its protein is CASSKIPEGEQYF.

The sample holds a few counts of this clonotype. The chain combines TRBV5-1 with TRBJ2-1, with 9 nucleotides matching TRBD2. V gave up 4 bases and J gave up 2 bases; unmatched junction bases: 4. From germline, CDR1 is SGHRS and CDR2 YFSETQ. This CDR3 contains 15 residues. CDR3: CASSRTSEPYNEQFF. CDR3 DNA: TGCGCCAGCAGCCGGACTAGCGAACCCTACAATGAGCAGTTCTTC.

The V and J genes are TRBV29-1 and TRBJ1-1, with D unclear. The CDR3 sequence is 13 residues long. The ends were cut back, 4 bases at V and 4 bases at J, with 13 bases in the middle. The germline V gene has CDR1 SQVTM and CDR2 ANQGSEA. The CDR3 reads CSVAMGFFTEAFF. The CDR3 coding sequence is TGCAGCGTTGCGATGGGTTTCTTCACTGAAGCTTTCTTT.

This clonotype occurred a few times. The CDR3 region is CASSESRGSGTVDTDTQYF. The CDR3 bases are TGCGCCAGCAGTGAGTCGAGGGGAAGCGGGACAGTAGACACAGATACGCAGTATTTT. This chain connects TRBV10-1 to TRBJ2-3; D might be TRBD1 or TRBD2, each matching 7 bases. V lost 0 bases and J 2 bases, leaving 21 bases between the germline ends. CDR3 length equals 19 residues. The germline V gene has CDR1 WNHNN and CDR2 SYGVQD (reference sequence).

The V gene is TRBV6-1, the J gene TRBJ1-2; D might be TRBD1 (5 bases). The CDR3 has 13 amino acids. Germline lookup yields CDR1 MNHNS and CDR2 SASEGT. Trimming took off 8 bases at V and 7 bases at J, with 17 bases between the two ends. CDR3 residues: CASGQGEAGGYTF. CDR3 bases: TGTGCCAGCGGGCAGGGTGAGGCGGGTGGCTACACCTTC.

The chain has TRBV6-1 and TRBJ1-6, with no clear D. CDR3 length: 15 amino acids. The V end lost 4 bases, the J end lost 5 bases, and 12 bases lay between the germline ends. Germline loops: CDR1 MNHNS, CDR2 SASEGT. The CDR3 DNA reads TGTGCCAGCAGTGGACGGCAAAATGATAATTCACCCCTCCACTTT. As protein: CASSGRQNDNSPLHF.